Listed below are T cell receptor beta chains from one sample, sequenced in a study of blood T cell repertoires in COVID-19. The protocol was immunoSEQ multiplex PCR, while the TCRdb copy is restricted to in-frame clones and leaves out a portion. The sample lists about 220,000 clones, 80% to 90% seen once, with roughly 3.7% in the top ten. Sequencing was carried out using PBMCs or T cells enriched from blood (not recorded which). These receptors were taken from a woman under 30 in a cohort exposed to, infected with or recovered from COVID-19 (not recorded which). The CDR3 runs from the conserved cysteine through the conserved F or W. A D gene is named only where the DNA matches it firmly. For some rows the clone size is stated as once, few or many, or as a class when expanded; others skip it.

J	D	V	size	length	DNA	CDR3
TRBJ1-4	.	TRBV7-9	.	12	TGTGCCAGCAGCGTGCGGGTTGAAAAACTGTTTTTT	CASSVRVEKLFF
TRBJ1-6	.	TRBV28	.	12	TGTGCCAGCAGGACGGGGGATTCACCCCTCCACTTT	CASRTGDSPLHF
TRBJ2-2	.	TRBV7-6	.	15	TGTGCCAGCAGCCCCAGGGGTGGGAACACCGGGGAGCTGTTTTTT	CASSPRGGNTGELFF
TRBJ2-2	.	TRBV5-1	.	15	TGCGCCAGCAGCTCTGTAGGGGGGAACACCGGGGAGCTGTTTTTT	CASSSVGGNTGELFF
TRBJ2-2	TRBD2	TRBV7-9	.	17	TGTGCCAGCAGCTTAACTAGCGGGGGCCTAAACACCGGGGAGCTGTTTTTT	CASSLTSGGLNTGELFF
TRBJ2-7	TRBD2	TRBV28	.	15	TGTGCCAGCAGTTTAAAGCGGGGGGGATTCTTCGAGCAGTACTTC	CASSLKRGGFFEQYF
TRBJ2-1	TRBD2	TRBV25-1	.	16	TGTGCCAGCAGTGGAGCACTAGCGGGAGAGATTGGTGAGCAGTTCTTC	CASSGALAGEIGEQFF
TRBJ2-7	TRBD1	TRBV7-9	once	15	TGTGCCAGCAGCTCTCCCGGGACAGGGGTCTACGAGCAGTACTTC	CASSSPGTGVYEQYF
TRBJ2-1	TRBD2	TRBV6-5	.	15	TGTGCCAGCATCAGAGCGGGGGGGGCTCTGGGTGAGCAGTTCTTC	CASIRAGGALGEQFF
TRBJ1-5	TRBD1	TRBV19	once	13	TGTGCCAGTAGGGGACAGGGTAATCAGCCCCAGCATTTT	CASRGQGNQPQHF
TRBJ2-4	.	TRBV3-1/TRBV3-2	.	13	TGTGCCAGCAGCCAGGGACAAGAAAACATTCAGTACTTC	CASSQGQENIQYF
TRBJ1-5	.	TRBV28	.	12	TGTGCCAGCACTTGGGGGGATCAGCCCCAGCATTTT	CASTWGDQPQHF
TRBJ1-1	TRBD1	TRBV28	.	15	TGTGCCAGCAGTTTGACGACAGGGGGAAACACTGAAGCTTTCTTT	CASSLTTGGNTEAFF
TRBJ1-4	TRBD1	TRBV10-3	.	13	TGTGCCACTAGGGGACAGGGAGGTGAAAAACTGTTTTTT	CATRGQGGEKLFF
TRBJ2-1	.	TRBV6-5	.	12	TGTGCCAGCAGTTACGTCTGCGAAGAGCAGTTCTTC	CASSYVCEEQFF
TRBJ1-1	TRBD1	TRBV9	.	15	TGTGCCAGCAGCGACCGGGACAGCTTCTTCACTGAAGCTTTCTTT	CASSDRDSFFTEAFF
TRBJ1-2	.	TRBV29-1	.	12	TGCAGCGTTGGTCGCGGGGAGGGTGGCTACACCTTC	CSVGRGEGGYTF
TRBJ1-5	.	TRBV19	.	12	TGTGCCAGTTCCGCAGATAATCAGCCCCAGCATTTT	CASSADNQPQHF
TRBJ1-6	TRBD1	TRBV3-1/TRBV3-2	.	16	TGTGCCAGCAGCCTTGGACAGGGCTACTATAATTCACCCCTCCACTTT	CASSLGQGYYNSPLHF
TRBJ1-5	.	TRBV6-5	.	15	TGTGCCAGCAGCCAAGCCGGGGGGGATTGGCAGCCCCAGCATTTT	CASSQAGGDWQPQHF
TRBJ2-7	.	TRBV6-1	.	14	TGTGCCAGCAGTGCGTCAGAACACTCCTACGAGCAGTACTTC	CASSASEHSYEQYF
TRBJ2-3	.	TRBV29-1	.	13	TGCAGCGTCTTAGCGGTTAGCACAGATACGCAGTATTTT	CSVLAVSTDTQYF
TRBJ1-6	TRBD1	TRBV27	.	16	TGTGCCAGCAGTTTACATCTGAACAGGGGGAAATCACCCCTCCACTTT	CASSLHLNRGKSPLHF
TRBJ2-7	TRBD2	TRBV7-8	.	15	TGTGCCAGCAGCCCCCACAGCGGGGAAGACTACGAGCAGTACTTC	CASSPHSGEDYEQYF
TRBJ1-3	.	TRBV11-2	.	14	TGTGCCAGCAGCCCATCATTCTCTGGAAACACCATATATTTT	CASSPSFSGNTIYF
TRBJ2-3	.	TRBV27	.	12	TGTGCCAGCAGTCCCGGGTCCGATACGCAGTATTTT	CASSPGSDTQYF
TRBJ2-3	TRBD2	TRBV11-2	.	15	TGTGCCAGCAGCTTATCACTAGCGGGAGGAAATACGCAGTATTTT	CASSLSLAGGNTQYF
TRBJ2-3	.	TRBV3-1/TRBV3-2	.	16	TGTGCCAGCAGCCAACCCGGACTGGGCGGCACAGATACGCAGTATTTT	CASSQPGLGGTDTQYF
TRBJ1-3	.	TRBV25-1	.	15	TGTGCCAGCAGTGAACTTGTCTTCTCTGGAAACACCATATATTTT	CASSELVFSGNTIYF
TRBJ2-3	.	TRBV2	.	15	TGTGCCAGCAGTGTCGAGCCACAGGGAAAAGATACGCAGTATTTT	CASSVEPQGKDTQYF
TRBJ1-5	.	TRBV28	.	14	TGTGCCAGCAACACCCCCGAGGGAAATCAGCCCCAGCATTTT	CASNTPEGNQPQHF
TRBJ2-7	.	TRBV21-1	.	14	TGTGCCAGCAGCGCCCGGGACAGGGGGAGCGAGCAGTACTTC	CASSARDRGSEQYF
TRBJ2-3	TRBD2	TRBV5-4	.	15	TGTGCCAGTGGGACTAGCGGGGCCTACACAGATACGCAGTATTTT	CASGTSGAYTDTQYF
TRBJ1-2	TRBD1	TRBV2	.	14	TGTGCCAGCAGTGACCGGACAGGTTTCGGCGGCTACACCTTC	CASSDRTGFGGYTF
TRBJ1-1	.	TRBV5-1	.	16	TGCGCCAGCAGCGTTGGTACCCCGGGAGGTTCGGCTGAAGCTTTCTTT	CASSVGTPGGSAEAFF
TRBJ1-2	TRBD1	TRBV6-5	.	14	TGTGCCAGCAGACTTACAGGGGGGAACTATGGCTACACCTTC	CASRLTGGNYGYTF
TRBJ2-1	.	TRBV19	.	15	TGTGCCAGTTCGGGACTTCTGAGCTCCTACAATGAGCAGTTCTTC	CASSGLLSSYNEQFF
TRBJ2-5	.	TRBV11-1	.	13	TGTGCCAGCGTAGGAGCGGCCGAAGAGACCCAGTACTTC	CASVGAAEETQYF
TRBJ2-3	.	TRBV11-2	.	13	TGTGCCAGCAGCTGGACTAGCACAGATACGCAGTATTTT	CASSWTSTDTQYF
TRBJ2-1	TRBD2	TRBV7-2	.	15	TGTGCCAGCAGCTTAATACTAGCGGGAGGGGCTGAGCAGTTCTTC	CASSLILAGGAEQFF
TRBJ2-3	.	TRBV9	once	15	TGTGCCAGCAGCGTCCTCCCTGGAGTGGCGGATACGCAGTATTTT	CASSVLPGVADTQYF
TRBJ1-1	.	TRBV27	once	14	TGTGCCAGCAGTTTAGTCGAGGGGAACACTGAAGCTTTCTTT	CASSLVEGNTEAFF
TRBJ2-7	TRBD1	TRBV6-6	once	17	TGTGCCAGCAGTCAGGGCCCGGCTGGACAGGGGGCTTACGAGCAGTACTTC	CASSQGPAGQGAYEQYF
TRBJ2-7	.	TRBV28	.	15	TGTGCCAGCAGTTTCCCCGCCGATAGCTCCTACGAGCAGTACTTC	CASSFPADSSYEQYF
TRBJ2-2	TRBD2	TRBV24-1	.	17	TGTGCCACCAGTGATCAACTAGCGGGAGGGAACACCGGGGAGCTGTTTTTT	CATSDQLAGGNTGELFF
TRBJ1-2	TRBD1	TRBV18	.	12	TGTGCCAGCTCACCCGACAGGGAGGGCTACACCTTC	CASSPDREGYTF
TRBJ1-1	.	TRBV5-1	.	16	TGCGCCAGCAGCTTGGATACAGGAGTTATGAACACTGAAGCTTTCTTT	CASSLDTGVMNTEAFF
TRBJ2-1	TRBD1	TRBV24-1	once	14	TGTGCCACCGGGGCTGGGACAGGGCGGTCTGAGCAGTTCTTC	CATGAGTGRSEQFF
TRBJ1-1	TRBD1	TRBV3-1/TRBV3-2	.	16	TGTGCCAGCAGCCAACGGGACAGGGCTATGAACACTGAAGCTTTCTTT	CASSQRDRAMNTEAFF
TRBJ2-2	TRBD2	TRBV7-2	.	15	TGTGCCAGCAGCTTAACTAGCGAAGTACCGGGGGAGCTGTTTTTT	CASSLTSEVPGELFF
TRBJ2-1	.	TRBV30	.	14	TGTGCCTGGAGTCGGTTGGACAACTACAATGAGCAGTTCTTC	CAWSRLDNYNEQFF
TRBJ1-1	.	TRBV2	once	13	TGTGCCAGCCTCCCCGGTGGGAACACTGAAGCTTTCTTT	CASLPGGNTEAFF
TRBJ2-7	TRBD2	TRBV3-1/TRBV3-2	.	15	TGTGCCAGCACCCCTAAAAGCGGGGGCCCCTACGAGCAGTACTTC	CASTPKSGGPYEQYF
TRBJ2-7	.	TRBV11-2	.	12	TGTGCCAGCAGGGACAGCTCCTACGAGCAGTACTTC	CASRDSSYEQYF
TRBJ2-3	TRBD2	TRBV11-2	.	16	TGTGCCAGCACCACGGGAGGTCAGGGTGGGGCAGATACGCAGTATTTT	CASTTGGQGGADTQYF
TRBJ2-7	.	TRBV9	.	13	TGTGCCAGCAGTCGAGACAGTACATACGAGCAGTACTTC	CASSRDSTYEQYF
TRBJ1-2	TRBD1	TRBV18	.	15	TGTGCCAGCTCAGAAGGGGACAGGGGAAAAGATGGCTACACCTTC	CASSEGDRGKDGYTF
TRBJ1-3	.	TRBV6-1	.	14	TGTGCCAGCAGTGAAGCGGCCCCAGGAAACACCATATATTTT	CASSEAAPGNTIYF
TRBJ1-1	.	TRBV7-9	.	13	TGTGCCAGCAGCGGACAGTCGAACACTGAAGCTTTCTTT	CASSGQSNTEAFF